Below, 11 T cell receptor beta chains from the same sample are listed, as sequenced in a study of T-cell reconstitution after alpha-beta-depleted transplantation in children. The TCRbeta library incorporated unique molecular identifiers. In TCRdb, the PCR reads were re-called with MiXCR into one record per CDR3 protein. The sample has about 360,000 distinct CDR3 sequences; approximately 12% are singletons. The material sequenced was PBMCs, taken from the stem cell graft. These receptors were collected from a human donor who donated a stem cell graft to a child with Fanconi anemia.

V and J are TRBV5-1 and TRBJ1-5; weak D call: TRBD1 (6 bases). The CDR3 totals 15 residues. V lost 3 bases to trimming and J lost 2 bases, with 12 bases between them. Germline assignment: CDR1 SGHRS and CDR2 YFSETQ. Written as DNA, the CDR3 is TGCGCCAGCAGCTGGGGGGCAGGTCGCAATCAGCCCCAGCATTTT. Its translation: CASSWGAGRNQPQHF.

CDR3 residues: CASRGEAGMVKNTQYF. The CDR3 nucleotides are TGTGCCAGTAGGGGGGAAGCGGGGATGGTTAAGAATACGCAGTATTTT. The chain employs TRBV12-3 or TRBV12-4 and TRBJ2-3, with D possibly being TRBD2 (7 bases). This CDR3 has 16 residues. V lost 9 bases, J lost 7 bases, and 26 bases lay in between.

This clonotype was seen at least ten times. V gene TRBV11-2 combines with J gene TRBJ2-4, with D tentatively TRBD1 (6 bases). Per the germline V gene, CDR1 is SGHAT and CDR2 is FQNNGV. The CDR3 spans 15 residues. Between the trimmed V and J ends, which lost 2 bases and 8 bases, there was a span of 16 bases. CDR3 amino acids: CASSLFHRVEDIQYF. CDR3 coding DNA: TGTGCCAGCAGCTTATTCCACAGGGTAGAGGACATTCAGTACTTC.

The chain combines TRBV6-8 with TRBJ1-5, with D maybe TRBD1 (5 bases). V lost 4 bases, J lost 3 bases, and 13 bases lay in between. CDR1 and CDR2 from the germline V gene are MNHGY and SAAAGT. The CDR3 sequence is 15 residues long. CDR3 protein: CASSWRRGLNQPQHF. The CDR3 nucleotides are TGTGCCAGCAGTTGGAGAAGGGGCCTCAATCAGCCCCAGCATTTT.

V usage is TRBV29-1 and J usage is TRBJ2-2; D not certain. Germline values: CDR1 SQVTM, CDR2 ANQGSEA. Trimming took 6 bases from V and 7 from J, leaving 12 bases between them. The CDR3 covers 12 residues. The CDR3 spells CSVRAWNGELFF. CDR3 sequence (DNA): TGCAGCGTACGGGCGTGGAACGGGGAGCTGTTTTTT.

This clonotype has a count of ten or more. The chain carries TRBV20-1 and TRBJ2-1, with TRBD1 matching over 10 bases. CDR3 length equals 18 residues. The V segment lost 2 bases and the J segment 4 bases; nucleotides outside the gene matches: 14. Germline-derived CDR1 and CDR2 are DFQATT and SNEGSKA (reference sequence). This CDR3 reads CSARSRQGAFNPYNEQFF. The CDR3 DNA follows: TGCAGTGCTAGATCAAGACAGGGGGCTTTCAATCCTTACAATGAGCAGTTCTTC.

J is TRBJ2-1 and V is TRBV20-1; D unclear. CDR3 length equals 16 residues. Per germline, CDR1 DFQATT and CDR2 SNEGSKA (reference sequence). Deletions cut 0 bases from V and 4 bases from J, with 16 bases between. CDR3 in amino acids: CSARDPSPREYNEQFF. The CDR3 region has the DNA TGCAGTGCTAGAGACCCCTCGCCACGAGAATACAATGAGCAGTTCTTC.

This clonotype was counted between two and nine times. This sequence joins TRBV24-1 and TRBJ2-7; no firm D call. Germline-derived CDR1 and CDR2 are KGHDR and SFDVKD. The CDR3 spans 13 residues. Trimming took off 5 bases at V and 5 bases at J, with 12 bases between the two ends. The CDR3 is CATSGSRFDEQYV. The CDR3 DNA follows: TGTGCCACCAGTGGCTCCAGGTTTGACGAGCAGTACGTC.

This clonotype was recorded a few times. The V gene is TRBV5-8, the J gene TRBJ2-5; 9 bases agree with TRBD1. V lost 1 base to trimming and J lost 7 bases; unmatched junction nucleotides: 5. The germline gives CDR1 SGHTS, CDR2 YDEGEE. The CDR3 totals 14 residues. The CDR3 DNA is TGTGCCAGCAGCTTGACAGGGGGCAGCGTGACCCAGTACTTC. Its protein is CASSLTGGSVTQYF.

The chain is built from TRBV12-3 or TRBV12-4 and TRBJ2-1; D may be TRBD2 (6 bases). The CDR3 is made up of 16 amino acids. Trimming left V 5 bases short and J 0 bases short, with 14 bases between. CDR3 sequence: CASSPGGVSSYNEQFF. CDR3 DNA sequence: TGTGCCAGCAGTCCAGGAGGGGTTAGCTCCTACAATGAGCAGTTCTTC.

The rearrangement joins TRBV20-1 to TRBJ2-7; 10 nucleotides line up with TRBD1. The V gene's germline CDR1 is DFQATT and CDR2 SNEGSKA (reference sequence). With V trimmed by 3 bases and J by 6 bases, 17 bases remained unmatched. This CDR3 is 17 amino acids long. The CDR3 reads CSASYLKVGTGDFEQYF. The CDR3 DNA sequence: TGCAGTGCTAGCTATTTAAAGGTCGGGACAGGGGATTTCGAGCAGTACTTC.